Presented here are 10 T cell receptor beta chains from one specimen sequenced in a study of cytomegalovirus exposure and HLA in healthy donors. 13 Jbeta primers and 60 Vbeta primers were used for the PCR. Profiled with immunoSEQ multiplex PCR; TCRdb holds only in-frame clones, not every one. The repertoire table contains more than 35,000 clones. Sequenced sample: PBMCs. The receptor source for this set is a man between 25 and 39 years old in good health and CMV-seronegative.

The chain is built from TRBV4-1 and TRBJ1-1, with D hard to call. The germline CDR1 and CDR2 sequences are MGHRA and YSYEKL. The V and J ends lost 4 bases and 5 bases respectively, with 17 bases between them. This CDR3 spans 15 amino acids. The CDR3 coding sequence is TGCGCCAGCAGCCCGCCAGCTCGGGGTTTGACTGAAGCTTTCTTT. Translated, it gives CASSPPARGLTEAFF.

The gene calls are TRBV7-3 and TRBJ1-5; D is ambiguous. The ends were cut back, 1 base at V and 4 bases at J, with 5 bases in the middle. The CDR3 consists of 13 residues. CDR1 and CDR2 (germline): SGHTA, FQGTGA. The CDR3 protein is CASSLSLNQPQHF. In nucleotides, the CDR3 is TGTGCCAGCAGCTTAAGTCTAAATCAGCCCCAGCATTTT.

DNA of the CDR3: TGTGCCAGCAGACCACCGGGACTAGCGACCGGGGAGCTGTTTTTT. Its translation: CASRPPGLATGELFF. The chain combines TRBV7-2 with TRBJ2-2, with TRBD2 matching over 10 bases. The CDR3 length is 15 residues. From germline, CDR1 is SGHTA and CDR2 FQGNSA. The V and J ends lost 6 bases and 5 bases, in that order; junction bases with no gene match: 6.

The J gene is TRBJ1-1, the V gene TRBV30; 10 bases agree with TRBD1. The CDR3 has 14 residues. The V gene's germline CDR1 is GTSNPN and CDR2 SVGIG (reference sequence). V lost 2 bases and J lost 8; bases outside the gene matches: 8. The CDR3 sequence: CAWSPGTGAAEAFF. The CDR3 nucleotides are TGTGCCTGGAGTCCCGGGACAGGGGCAGCAGAAGCTTTCTTT.

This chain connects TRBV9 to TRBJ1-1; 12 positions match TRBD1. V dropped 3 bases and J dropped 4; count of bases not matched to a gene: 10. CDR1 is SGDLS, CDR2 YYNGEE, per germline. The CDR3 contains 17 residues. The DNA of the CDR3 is TGTGCCAGCAGCGACCCCAAGGGACAGGGGGCGAGCACTGAAGCTTTCTTT. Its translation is CASSDPKGQGASTEAFF.

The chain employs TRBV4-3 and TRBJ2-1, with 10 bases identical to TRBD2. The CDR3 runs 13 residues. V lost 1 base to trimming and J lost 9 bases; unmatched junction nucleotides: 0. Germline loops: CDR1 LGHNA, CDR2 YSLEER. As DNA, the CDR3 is TGCGCCAGCAGCCAAGCTAGCGGGGGTGAGCAGTTCTTC. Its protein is CASSQASGGEQFF.

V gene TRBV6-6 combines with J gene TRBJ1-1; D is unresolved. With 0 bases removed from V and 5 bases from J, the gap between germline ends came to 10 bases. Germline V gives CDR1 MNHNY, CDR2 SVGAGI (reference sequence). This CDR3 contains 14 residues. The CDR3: CASSYSREGTEAFF. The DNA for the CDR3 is TGTGCCAGCAGTTACTCGCGGGAAGGGACTGAAGCTTTCTTT.

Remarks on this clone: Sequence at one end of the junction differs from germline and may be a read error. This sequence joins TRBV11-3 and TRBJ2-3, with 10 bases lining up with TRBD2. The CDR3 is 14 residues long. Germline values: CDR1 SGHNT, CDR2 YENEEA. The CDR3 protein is CASSLEASGSVMDF. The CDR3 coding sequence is TGTGCCAGCAGCTTAGAGGCTAGCGGGAGCGTCATGGATTTT.

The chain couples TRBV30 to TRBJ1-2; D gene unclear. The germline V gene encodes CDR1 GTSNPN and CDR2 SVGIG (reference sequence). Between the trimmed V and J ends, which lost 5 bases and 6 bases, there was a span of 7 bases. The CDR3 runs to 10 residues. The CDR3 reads CAWAINGYTF. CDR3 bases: TGTGCCTGGGCTATCAATGGCTACACCTTC.

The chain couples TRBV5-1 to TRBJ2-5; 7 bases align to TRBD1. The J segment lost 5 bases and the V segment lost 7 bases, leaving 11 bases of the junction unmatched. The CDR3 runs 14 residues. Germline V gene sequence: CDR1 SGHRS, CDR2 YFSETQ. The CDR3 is CASSVQGRRETQYF. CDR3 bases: TGCGCCAGCTCGGTACAGGGGCGCCGCGAGACCCAGTACTTC.